The clone carrying this T cell receptor (beta chain) is a singleton in its sample. Patient tissue came from resections in Japan or China, 2014–2017. The sample belongs to a study of immune evolution from preneoplasia to lung adenocarcinoma. Repertoires were generated with immunoSEQ multiplex PCR, while TCRdb's copy carries only in-frame clones and drops some. This table holds around 2,400 clones, roughly 80% found once. The J segment lost 1 base and the V segment lost 7 bases, leaving 9 bases of the junction unmatched. The CDR3 length is 16 residues. Germline-derived CDR1 and CDR2 are SGHRS and YFSETQ.

The clonotype was recovered from a person aged 70 to 85 with lung adenocarcinoma. The chain carries TRBV5-1 and TRBJ2-3; the match to TRBD2 covers 10 bases. Sequenced sample: FFPE lung adenocarcinoma in situ tissue. The CDR3 bases are TGCGCCAGCGCAACCTCTAGCGGGAGTGGCACAGATACGCAGTATTTT. It yields the protein CASATSSGSGTDTQYF.